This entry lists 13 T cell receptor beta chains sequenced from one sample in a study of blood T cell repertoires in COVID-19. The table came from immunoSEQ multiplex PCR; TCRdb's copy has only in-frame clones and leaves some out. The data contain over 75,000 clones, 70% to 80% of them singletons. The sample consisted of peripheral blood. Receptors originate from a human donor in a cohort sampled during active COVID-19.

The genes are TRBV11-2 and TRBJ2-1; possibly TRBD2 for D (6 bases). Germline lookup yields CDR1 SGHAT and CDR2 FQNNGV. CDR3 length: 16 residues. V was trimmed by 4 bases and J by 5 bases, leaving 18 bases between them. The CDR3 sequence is CASSSTPGGTNNEQFF. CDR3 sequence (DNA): TGTGCCAGCAGCTCCACCCCCGGGGGAACGAACAATGAGCAGTTCTTC.

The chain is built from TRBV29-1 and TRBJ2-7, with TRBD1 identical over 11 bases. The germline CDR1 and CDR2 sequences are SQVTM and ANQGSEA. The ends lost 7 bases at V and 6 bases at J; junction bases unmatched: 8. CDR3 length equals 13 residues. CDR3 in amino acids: CSGGTGTGGEQYF. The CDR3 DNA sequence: TGCAGCGGTGGGACCGGGACAGGGGGCGAGCAGTACTTC.

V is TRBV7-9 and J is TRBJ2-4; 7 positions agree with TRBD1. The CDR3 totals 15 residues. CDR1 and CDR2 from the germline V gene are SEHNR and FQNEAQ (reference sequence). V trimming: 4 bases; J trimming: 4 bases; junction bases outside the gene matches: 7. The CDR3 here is CASSSAGTAKNIQYF. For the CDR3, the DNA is TGTGCCAGCAGCTCCGCCGGGACAGCTAAAAACATTCAGTACTTC.

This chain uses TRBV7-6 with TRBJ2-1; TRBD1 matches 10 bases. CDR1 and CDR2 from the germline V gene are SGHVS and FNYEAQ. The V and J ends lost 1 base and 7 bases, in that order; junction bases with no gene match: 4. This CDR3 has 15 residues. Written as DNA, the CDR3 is TGTGCCAGCAGCTTAGGGACAGGGGGAGGGAATGAGCAGTTCTTC. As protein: CASSLGTGGGNEQFF.

CDR3: CSAGRGEQYF. The CDR3 DNA reads as TGCAGTGCAGGGCGGGGCGAGCAGTACTTC. The chain has TRBV20-1 and TRBJ2-7; D is perhaps TRBD2 (6 bases). Per germline, CDR1 DFQATT and CDR2 SNEGSKA (reference sequence). CDR3 length: 10 amino acids. The V and J ends lost 6 bases and 6 bases respectively, with 9 bases between them.

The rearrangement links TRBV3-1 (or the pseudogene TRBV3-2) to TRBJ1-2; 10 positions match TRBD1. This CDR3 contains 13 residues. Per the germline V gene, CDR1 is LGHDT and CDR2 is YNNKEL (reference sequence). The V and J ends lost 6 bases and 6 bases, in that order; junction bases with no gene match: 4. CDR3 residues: CASRTGGSHGYTF. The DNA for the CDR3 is TGTGCCAGCAGGACAGGGGGCTCCCATGGCTACACCTTC.

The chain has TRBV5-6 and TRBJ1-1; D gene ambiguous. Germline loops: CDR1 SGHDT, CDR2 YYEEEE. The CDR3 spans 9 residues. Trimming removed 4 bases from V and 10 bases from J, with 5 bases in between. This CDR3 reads CASSPLAFF. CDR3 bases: TGTGCCAGCAGCCCCTTAGCTTTCTTT.

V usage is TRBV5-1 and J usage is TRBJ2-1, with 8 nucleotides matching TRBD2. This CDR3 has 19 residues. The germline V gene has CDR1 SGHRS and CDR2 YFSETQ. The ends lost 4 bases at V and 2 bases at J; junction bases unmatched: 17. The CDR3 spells CASSLTTSAVVTAYNEQFF. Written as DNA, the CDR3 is TGCGCCAGCAGCCTGACGACTAGCGCAGTCGTAACAGCCTACAATGAGCAGTTCTTC.

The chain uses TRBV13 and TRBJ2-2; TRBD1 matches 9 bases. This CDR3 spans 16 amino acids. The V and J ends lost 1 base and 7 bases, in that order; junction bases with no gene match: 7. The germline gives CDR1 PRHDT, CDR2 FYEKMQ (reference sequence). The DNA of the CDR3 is TGTGCCAGCAGCTTAGCCGAGACAGGGGGGGTCGGGGAGCTGTTTTTT. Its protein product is CASSLAETGGVGELFF.

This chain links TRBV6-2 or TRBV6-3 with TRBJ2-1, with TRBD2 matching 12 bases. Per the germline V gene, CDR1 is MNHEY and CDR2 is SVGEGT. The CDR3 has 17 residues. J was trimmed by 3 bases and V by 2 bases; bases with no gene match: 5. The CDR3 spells CASSYGRTSGIYNEQFF. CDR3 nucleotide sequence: TGTGCCAGCAGTTACGGACGGACTAGCGGGATCTACAATGAGCAGTTCTTC.

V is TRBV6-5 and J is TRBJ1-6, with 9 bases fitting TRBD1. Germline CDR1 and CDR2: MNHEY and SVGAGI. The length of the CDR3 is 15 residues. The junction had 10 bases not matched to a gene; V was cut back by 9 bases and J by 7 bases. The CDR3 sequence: CASILTGTGNSPLHF. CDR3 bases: TGTGCCAGTATCCTAACCGGGACAGGGAATTCACCCCTCCACTTT.

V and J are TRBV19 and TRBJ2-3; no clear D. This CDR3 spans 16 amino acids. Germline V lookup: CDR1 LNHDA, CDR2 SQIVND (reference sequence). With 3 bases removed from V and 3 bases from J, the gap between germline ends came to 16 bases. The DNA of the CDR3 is TGTGCCAGTAGTATGGCCTTTTGGGCCAAAACAGATACGCAGTATTTT. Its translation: CASSMAFWAKTDTQYF.

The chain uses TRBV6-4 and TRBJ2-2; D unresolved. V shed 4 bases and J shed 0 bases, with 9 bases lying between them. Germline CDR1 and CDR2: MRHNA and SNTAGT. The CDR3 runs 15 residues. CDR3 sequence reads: CASSALASNTGELFF. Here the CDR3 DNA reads TGTGCCAGCAGTGCCTTAGCTTCGAACACCGGGGAGCTGTTTTTT.